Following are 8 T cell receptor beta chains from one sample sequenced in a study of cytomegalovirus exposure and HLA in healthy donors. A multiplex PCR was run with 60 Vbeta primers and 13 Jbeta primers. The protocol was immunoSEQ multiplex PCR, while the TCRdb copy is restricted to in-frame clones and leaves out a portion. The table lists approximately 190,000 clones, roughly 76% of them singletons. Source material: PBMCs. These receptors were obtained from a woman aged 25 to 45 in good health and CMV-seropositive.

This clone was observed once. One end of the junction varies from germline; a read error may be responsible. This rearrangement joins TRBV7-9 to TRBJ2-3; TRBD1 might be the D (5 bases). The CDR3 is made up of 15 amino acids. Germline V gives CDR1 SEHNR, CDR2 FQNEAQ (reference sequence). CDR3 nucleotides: TGTGCCAGCAGCTTGACAGTGGGGCACACAGGTACGCAGTATTTT. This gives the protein CASSLTVGHTGTQYF.

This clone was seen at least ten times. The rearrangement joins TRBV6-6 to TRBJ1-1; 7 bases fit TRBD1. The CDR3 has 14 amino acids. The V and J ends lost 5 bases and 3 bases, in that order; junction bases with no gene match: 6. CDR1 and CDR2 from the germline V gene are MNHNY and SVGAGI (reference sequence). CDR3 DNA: TGTGCCAGCAGTAAACAGGGGTGGGACACTGAAGCTTTCTTT. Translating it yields CASSKQGWDTEAFF.

The CDR3 nucleotides read TGTGCCAGCAGTGAACGAGGAGGGCGTGGGGGGTCCGGGGAGCTGTTTTTT. Translating gives CASSERGGRGGSGELFF. The chain uses TRBV6-1 and TRBJ2-2, with D perhaps TRBD2 (6 bases). The V and J ends lost 2 bases and 6 bases respectively, with 19 bases between them. The CDR3 extends over 17 amino acids. Per the germline V gene, CDR1 is MNHNS and CDR2 is SASEGT.

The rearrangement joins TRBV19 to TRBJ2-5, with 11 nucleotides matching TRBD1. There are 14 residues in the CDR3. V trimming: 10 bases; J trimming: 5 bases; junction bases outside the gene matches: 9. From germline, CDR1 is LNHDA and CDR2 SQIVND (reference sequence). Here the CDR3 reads CATEDRGREETQYF. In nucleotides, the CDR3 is TGTGCCACCGAGGACAGGGGGCGGGAGGAGACCCAGTACTTC.

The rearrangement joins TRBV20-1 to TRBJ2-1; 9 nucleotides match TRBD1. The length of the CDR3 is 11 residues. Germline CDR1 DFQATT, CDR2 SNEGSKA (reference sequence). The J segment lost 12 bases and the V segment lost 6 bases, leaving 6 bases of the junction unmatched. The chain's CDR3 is CSAYRGQGQFF. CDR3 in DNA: TGCAGTGCCTACAGGGGGCAGGGGCAGTTCTTC.

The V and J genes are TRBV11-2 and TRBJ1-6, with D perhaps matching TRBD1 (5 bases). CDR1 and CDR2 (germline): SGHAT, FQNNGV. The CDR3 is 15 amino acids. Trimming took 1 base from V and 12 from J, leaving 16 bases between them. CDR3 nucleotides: TGTGCCAGCAGCTTAGTGGGAAGGAGGGACCAACCCCTCCACTTT. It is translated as CASSLVGRRDQPLHF.

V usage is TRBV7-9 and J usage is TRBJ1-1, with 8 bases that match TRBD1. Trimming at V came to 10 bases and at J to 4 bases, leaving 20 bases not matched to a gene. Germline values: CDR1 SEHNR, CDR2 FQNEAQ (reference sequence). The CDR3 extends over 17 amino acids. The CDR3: CATTSPTGVKGRTEAFF. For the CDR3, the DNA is TGTGCCACCACTTCACCGACAGGGGTTAAAGGCCGCACTGAAGCTTTCTTT.

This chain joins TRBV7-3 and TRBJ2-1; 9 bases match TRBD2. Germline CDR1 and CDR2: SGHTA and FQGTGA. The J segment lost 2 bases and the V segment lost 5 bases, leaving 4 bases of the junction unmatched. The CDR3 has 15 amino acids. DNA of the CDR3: TGTGCCAGCAGCCCGTCTAGCGGGGCCTACAATGAGCAGTTCTTC. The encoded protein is CASSPSSGAYNEQFF.